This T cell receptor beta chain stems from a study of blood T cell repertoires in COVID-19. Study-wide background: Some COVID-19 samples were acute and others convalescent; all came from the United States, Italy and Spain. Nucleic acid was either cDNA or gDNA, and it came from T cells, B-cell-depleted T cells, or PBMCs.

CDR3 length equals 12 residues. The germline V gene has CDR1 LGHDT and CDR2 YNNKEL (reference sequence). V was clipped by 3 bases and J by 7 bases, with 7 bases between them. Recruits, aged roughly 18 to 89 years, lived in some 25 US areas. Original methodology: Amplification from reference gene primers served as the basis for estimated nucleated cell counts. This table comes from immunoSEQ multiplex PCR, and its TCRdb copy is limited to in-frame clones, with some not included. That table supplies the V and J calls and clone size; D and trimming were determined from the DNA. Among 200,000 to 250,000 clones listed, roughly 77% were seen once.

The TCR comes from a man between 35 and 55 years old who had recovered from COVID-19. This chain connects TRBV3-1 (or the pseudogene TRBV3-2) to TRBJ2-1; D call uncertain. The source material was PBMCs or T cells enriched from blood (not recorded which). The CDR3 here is CASSQVENEQFF. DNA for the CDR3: TGTGCCAGCAGCCAGGTAGAAAATGAGCAGTTCTTC.